This T cell receptor (beta chain) was identified in a study of tissue T cells after allogeneic stem cell transplantation. Overall study results and limits: Only a limited share of tissue TCRs appeared in blood or spleen. Shared clones across patients were few; motif clustering revealed tissue-specific shared signatures. Some tissue clones might be persisting host cells; their alloreactivity or antigen specificity was not determined. The patient cohort was small and clinically heterogeneous, with limited sampling depth.

This clone was found once. The antigen remains undetermined. Some clones are missing from TCRdb's copy, which holds only in-frame ones; the method was immunoSEQ multiplex PCR. The data contain more than 9,000 clones, around three quarters of them seen just once; the ten biggest clones take up 13% to 15%. Trimming pared 8 bases from V and 2 bases from J, leaving 18 bases between. The CDR3 runs to 15 residues. Germline CDR1 is SNHLY and CDR2 is FYNNEI. J is TRBJ1-1 and V is TRBV2; D is unclear. The sequence derives from a woman aged 18 to 55 with breast cancer. This material consisted of tissue from the right colon, taken at autopsy. The CDR3 is CASSLEGRANTEAFF. In DNA, the CDR3 is TGTGCCAGCTCCTTAGAGGGCAGAGCTAACACTGAAGCTTTCTTT.